Shown below are 6 T cell receptor beta chains from a single sample sequenced in a study of blood T cells in healthy people across ages. PCR was performed a second time for about 6 to 11 cycles using a sample-barcoded 5' primer and a J-beta primer mix. TCRdb independently ran MiXCR on the 5' RACE reads; one entry per CDR3 protein. The table records over 1.5 million distinct CDR3 sequences, less than 50% of them present only once. Specimen: blood. These receptor sequences come from a woman in her thirties or forties in good health.

V gene TRBV7-9 combines with J gene TRBJ2-1; perhaps D is TRBD1 or TRBD2 (5 bases each). Matching the DNA end better, TRBJ2-7 makes the J call doubtful. This CDR3 comprises 13 residues. The germline CDR1 and CDR2 sequences are SEHNR and FQNEAQ (reference sequence). The CDR3 reads CASSPPVGTEQYF. In nucleotides, the CDR3 is TGTGCCAGCAGCCCCCCAGTGGGGACCGAGCAGTACTTC.

This sequence joins TRBV6-5 and TRBJ2-5; no firm D call. The germline V gene has CDR1 MNHEY and CDR2 SVGAGI. CDR3 length: 15 residues. The V and J ends lost 5 bases and 0 bases respectively, with 13 bases between them. The CDR3 loop reads CASSTSVGYQETQYF. CDR3 sequence (DNA): TGTGCCAGCAGTACCTCGGTAGGGTACCAAGAGACCCAGTACTTC.

The rearrangement links TRBV12-3 or TRBV12-4 to TRBJ2-5; 9 nucleotides line up with TRBD1. This CDR3 is built from 17 residues. J gave up 4 bases and V 5 bases, and 14 bases lay outside the gene matches. The CDR3 spells CASSPGSMRQGGETQYF. The CDR3 DNA follows: TGTGCCAGCAGTCCCGGCTCCATGAGACAGGGGGGAGAGACCCAGTACTTC.

The genes are TRBV6-5 and TRBJ2-7; 8 positions agree with TRBD1. The J call could be wrong; TRBJ2-5 is a better fit for the DNA end. This CDR3 has 16 residues. Germline V gives CDR1 MNHEY, CDR2 SVGAGI. CDR3 residues: CASKRDRGLLRETQYF. The CDR3 DNA sequence: TGTGCCAGCAAACGAGACAGGGGCCTCCTCCGGGAGACCCAGTACTTC.

This sequence joins TRBV10-2 and TRBJ2-7, with 8 bases that match TRBD1. Germline trimming cut 0 bases from V and 3 bases from J; bases unmatched to any gene: 1. CDR1 is WSHSY, CDR2 SAAADI, per germline. This CDR3 has 14 amino acids. The CDR3 sequence: CASSESGTGYEQYF. The CDR3, as DNA: TGCGCCAGCAGTGAGTCGGGGACAGGCTACGAGCAGTACTTC.

The chain recombines TRBV12-3 or TRBV12-4 with TRBJ2-5; 14 nucleotides match TRBD2. The V and J ends lost 5 bases and 7 bases, in that order; junction bases with no gene match: 6. This CDR3 spans 15 amino acids. The CDR3 DNA follows: TGTGCCAGCAGTCCCGGGACTAGCGGGGGCCTGACCCAGTACTTC. It encodes CASSPGTSGGLTQYF.